This T cell receptor (beta chain) was captured in a study of CD8+CD57+ T cells in acquired aplastic anemia. Genomic DNA, the template, was used for profiling of the TCR beta VDJ and CDR3. Using its own MiXCR run on the reads, TCRdb lists one record per CDR3 protein. The sample consists of roughly 100,000 distinct CDR3 sequences, 55% to 75% of them appearing once. The sequenced patients had an expansion of CD8+CD57+ cells seen by flow cytometry. Study-wide findings and caveats: Patients versus controls showed no significant CD8+ Simpson's diversity difference.

With 8 bases clipped from V and 6 bases from J, the junction kept 6 bases outside the gene matches. The CDR3 has 12 amino acids. The germline gives CDR1 SNHLY, CDR2 FYNNEI. In this sample, this clonotype turned up many times. Its antigen is undetermined. The sequence was collected from a human donor with aplastic anemia. The specimen sequenced was sorted CD4+, CD8+, or CD8+CD57+ T cells (not recorded which) from PBMCs. V is TRBV2 and J is TRBJ2-5; 7 bases match TRBD1. CDR3 protein: CASVQGVKTQYF. CDR3 nucleotide sequence: TGTGCCAGCGTCCAGGGGGTAAAGACCCAGTACTTC.